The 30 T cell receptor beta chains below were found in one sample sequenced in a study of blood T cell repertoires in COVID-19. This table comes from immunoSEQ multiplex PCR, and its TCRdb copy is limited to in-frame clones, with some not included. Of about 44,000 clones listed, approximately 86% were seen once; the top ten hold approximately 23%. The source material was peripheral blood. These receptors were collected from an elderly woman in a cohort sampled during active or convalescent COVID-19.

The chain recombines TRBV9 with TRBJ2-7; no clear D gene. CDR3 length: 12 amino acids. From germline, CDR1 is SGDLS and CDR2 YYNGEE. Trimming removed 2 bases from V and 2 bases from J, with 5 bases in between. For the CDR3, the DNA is TGTGCCAGCAGCGTCAGTCCCTACGAGCAGTACTTC. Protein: CASSVSPYEQYF. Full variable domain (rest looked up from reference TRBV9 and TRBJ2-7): DSGVTQTPKHLITATGQRVTLRCSPRSGDLSVYWYQQSLDQGLQFLIQYYNGEERAKGNILERFSAQQFPDLHSELNLSSLELGDSALYFCASSVSPYEQYFGPGTRLTVT.

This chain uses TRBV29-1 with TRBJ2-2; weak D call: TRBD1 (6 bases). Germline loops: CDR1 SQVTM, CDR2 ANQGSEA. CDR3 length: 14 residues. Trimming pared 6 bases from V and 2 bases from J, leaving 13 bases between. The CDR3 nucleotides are TGCAGCGTAATGGACAGTACCAACACCGGGGAGCTGTTTTTT. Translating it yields CSVMDSTNTGELFF.

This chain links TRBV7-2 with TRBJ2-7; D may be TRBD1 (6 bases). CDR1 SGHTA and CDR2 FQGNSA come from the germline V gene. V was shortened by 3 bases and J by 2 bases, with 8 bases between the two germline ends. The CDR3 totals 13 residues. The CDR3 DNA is TGTGCCAGCAGCTTTGACAGGACCTACGAGCAGTACTTC. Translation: CASSFDRTYEQYF.

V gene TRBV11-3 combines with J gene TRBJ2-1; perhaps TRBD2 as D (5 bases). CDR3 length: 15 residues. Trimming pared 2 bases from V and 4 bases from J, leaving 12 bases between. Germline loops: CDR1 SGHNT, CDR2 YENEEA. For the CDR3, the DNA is TGTGCCAGCAGCTTAAACGGAGGACGATACAATGAGCAGTTCTTC. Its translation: CASSLNGGRYNEQFF.

The CDR3 sequence: CASSGENEKLFF. DNA for the CDR3: TGTGCCAGCAGCGGGGAGAATGAAAAACTGTTTTTT. V gene TRBV9 combines with J gene TRBJ1-4; D remains ambiguous. The germline V gene has CDR1 SGDLS and CDR2 YYNGEE. There are 12 residues in the CDR3. V was pared by 3 bases and J by 5 bases, with 5 bases between.

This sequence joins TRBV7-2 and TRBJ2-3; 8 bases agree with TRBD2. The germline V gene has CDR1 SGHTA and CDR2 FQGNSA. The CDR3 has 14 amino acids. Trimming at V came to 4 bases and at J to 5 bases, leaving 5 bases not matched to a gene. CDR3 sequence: CASSWSLAGDTQYF. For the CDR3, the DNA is TGTGCCAGCAGCTGGTCCCTAGCGGGAGATACGCAGTATTTT.

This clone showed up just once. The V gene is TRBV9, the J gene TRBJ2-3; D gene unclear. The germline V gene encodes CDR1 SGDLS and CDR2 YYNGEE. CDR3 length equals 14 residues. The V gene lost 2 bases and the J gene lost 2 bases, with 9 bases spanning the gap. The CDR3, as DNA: TGTGCCAGCAGCGTGGGCTACTCCACAGATACGCAGTATTTT. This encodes CASSVGYSTDTQYF.

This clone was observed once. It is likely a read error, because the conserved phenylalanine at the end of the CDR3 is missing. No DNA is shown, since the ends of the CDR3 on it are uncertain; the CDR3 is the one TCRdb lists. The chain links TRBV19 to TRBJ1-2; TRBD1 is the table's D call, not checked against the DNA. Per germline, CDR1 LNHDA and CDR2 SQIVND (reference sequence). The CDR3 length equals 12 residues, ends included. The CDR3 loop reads CASSNDRVRWAI.

CDR3 DNA sequence: TGTGCCAGCAGCTTAGTCCTTTCAGACACCATATATTTT. This translates into CASSLVLSDTIYF. The chain has TRBV7-9 and TRBJ1-3; no firm D call. In germline, CDR1 is SEHNR, CDR2 FQNEAQ (reference sequence). The CDR3 runs 13 residues. V lost 1 base, J lost 8 bases, and 9 bases lay in between.

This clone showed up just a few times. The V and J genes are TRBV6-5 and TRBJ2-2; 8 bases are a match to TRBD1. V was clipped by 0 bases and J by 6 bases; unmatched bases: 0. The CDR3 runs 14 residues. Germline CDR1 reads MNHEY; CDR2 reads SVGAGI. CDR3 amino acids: CASSYSGQAGELFF. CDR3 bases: TGTGCCAGCAGTTACTCGGGACAGGCCGGGGAGCTGTTTTTT.

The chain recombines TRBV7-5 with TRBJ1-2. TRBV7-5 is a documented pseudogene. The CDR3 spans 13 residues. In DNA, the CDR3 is TGTGTCAGAAGCTTCATGGAGAGCCATGGCTACACCTTC. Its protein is CVRSFMESHGYTF.

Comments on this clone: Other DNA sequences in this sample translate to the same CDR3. CDR3 region: CASSQTGQRNQPQHF. CDR3 coding DNA: TGCGCCAGCAGCCAAACCGGACAGCGTAATCAGCCCCAGCATTTT. The chain links TRBV4-3 to TRBJ1-5, with D perhaps TRBD1 (6 bases). V lost 2 bases, J lost 4 bases, and 12 bases lay in between. This CDR3 spans 15 amino acids. Germline V gene sequence: CDR1 LGHNA, CDR2 YSLEER.

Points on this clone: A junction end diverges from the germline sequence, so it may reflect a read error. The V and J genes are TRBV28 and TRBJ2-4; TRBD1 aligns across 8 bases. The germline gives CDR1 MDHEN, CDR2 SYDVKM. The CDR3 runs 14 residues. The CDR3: CASSLLTGGNIQYF. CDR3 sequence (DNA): TGTGCCAGCAGCTTATTAACAGGGGGGAACATTCAGTACTTC.

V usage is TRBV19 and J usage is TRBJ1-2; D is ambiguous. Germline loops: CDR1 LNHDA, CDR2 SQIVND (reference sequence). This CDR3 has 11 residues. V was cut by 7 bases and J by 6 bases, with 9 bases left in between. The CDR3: CASTGTNGYTF. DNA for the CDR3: TGTGCCAGTACGGGAACAAATGGCTACACCTTC.

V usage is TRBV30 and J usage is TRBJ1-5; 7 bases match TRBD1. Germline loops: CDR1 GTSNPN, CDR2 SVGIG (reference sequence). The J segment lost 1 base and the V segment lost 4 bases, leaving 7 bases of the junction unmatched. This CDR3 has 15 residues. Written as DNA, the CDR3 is TGTGCCTGGACCCGAGGGGGCGCAAGCAATCAGCCCCAGCATTTT. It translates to CAWTRGGASNQPQHF.

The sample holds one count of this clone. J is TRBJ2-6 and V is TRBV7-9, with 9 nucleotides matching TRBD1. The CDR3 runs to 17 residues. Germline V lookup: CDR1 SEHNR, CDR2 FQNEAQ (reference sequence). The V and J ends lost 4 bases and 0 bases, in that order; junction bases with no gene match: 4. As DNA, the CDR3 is TGTGCCAGCAGCTGGACAGGGGCAAGCTCTGGGGCCAACGTCCTGACTTTC. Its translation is CASSWTGASSGANVLTF. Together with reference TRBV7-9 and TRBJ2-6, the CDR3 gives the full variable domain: DTGVSQNPRHKITKRGQNVTFRCDPISEHNRLYWYRQTLGQGPEFLTYFQNEAQLEKSRLLSDRFSAERPKGSFSTLEIQRTEQGDSAMYLCASSWTGASSGANVLTFGAGSRLTVL.

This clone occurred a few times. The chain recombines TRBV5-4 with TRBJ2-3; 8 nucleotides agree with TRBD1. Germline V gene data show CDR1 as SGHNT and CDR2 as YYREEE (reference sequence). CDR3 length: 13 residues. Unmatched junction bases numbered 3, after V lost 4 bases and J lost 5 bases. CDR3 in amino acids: CASSQQGGDTQYF. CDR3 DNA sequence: TGTGCCAGCAGCCAACAGGGGGGAGATACGCAGTATTTT.

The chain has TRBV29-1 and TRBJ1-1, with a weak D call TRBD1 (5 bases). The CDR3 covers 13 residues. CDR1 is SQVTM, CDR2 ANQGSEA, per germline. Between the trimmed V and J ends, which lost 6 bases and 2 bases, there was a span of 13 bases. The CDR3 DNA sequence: TGCAGCGTAGCGGGACGCTATAACACTGAAGCTTTCTTT. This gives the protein CSVAGRYNTEAFF.

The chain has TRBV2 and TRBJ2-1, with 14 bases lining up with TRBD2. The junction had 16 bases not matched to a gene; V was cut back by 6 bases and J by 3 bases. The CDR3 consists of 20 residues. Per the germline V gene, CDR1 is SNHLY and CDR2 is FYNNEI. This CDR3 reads CASSGAHRGTSGSLYNEQFF. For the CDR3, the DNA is TGTGCCAGCAGCGGGGCCCATAGGGGGACTAGCGGGAGCCTCTACAATGAGCAGTTCTTC.

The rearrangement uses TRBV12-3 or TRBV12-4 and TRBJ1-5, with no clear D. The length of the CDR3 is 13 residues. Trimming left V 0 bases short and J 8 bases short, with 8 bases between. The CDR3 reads CASSLAPGEPQHF. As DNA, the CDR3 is TGTGCCAGCAGTTTAGCGCCCGGGGAGCCCCAGCATTTT.

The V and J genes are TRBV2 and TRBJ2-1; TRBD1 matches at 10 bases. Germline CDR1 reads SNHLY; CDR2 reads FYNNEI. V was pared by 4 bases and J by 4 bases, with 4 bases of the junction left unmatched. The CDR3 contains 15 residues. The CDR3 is CASSADRGPYNEQFF. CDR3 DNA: TGTGCCAGCAGTGCAGACAGGGGGCCATACAATGAGCAGTTCTTC.

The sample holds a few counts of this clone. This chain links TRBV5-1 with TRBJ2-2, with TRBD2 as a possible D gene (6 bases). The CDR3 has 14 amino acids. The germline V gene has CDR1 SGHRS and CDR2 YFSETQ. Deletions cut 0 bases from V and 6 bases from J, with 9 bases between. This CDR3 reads CASSLGTGAGELFF. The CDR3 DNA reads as TGCGCCAGCAGCTTGGGAACGGGGGCCGGGGAGCTGTTTTTT.

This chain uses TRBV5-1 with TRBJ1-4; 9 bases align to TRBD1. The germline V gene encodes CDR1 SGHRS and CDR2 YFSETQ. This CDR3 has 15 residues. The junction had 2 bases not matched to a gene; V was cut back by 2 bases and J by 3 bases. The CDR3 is CASSLRTGANEKLFF. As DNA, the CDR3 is TGCGCCAGCAGCTTAAGGACAGGGGCTAATGAAAAACTGTTTTTT.

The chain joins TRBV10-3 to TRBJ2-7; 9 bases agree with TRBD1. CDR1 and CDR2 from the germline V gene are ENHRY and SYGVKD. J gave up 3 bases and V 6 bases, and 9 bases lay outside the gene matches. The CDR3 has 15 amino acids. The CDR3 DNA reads TGTGCCATCAGCGACCCCGGGACAGGGAACTACGAGCAGTACTTC. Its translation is CAISDPGTGNYEQYF.

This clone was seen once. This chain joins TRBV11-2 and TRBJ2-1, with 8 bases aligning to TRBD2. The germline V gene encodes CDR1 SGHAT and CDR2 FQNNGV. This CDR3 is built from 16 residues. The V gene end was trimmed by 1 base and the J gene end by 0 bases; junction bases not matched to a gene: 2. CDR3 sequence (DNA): TGTGCCAGCAGCTTAGTCCGGGGGGGCTCCTACAATGAGCAGTTCTTC. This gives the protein CASSLVRGGSYNEQFF. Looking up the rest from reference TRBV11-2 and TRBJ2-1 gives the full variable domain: EAGVAQSPRYKIIEKRQSVAFWCNPISGHATLYWYQQILGQGPKLLIQFQNNGVVDDSQLPKDRFSAERLKGVDSTLKIQPAKLEDSAVYLCASSLVRGGSYNEQFFGPGTRLTVL.

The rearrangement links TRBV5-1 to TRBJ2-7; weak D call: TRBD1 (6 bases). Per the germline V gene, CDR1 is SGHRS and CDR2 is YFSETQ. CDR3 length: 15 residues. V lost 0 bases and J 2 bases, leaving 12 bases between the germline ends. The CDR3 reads CASSLAAGQTYEQYF. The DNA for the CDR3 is TGCGCCAGCAGCTTGGCCGCAGGACAGACCTACGAGCAGTACTTC.

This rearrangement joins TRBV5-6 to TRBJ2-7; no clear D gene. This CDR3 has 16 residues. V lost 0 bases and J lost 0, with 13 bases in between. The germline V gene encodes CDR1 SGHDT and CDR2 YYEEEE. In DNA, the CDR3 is TGTGCCAGCAGCTTGGACGGTAGCTGGAGCTCCTACGAGCAGTACTTC. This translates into CASSLDGSWSSYEQYF.

The CDR3 bases are TGTGCCAGCAGTGAACATGCAGGATTGGGCAATGAGCAGTTCTTC. Translated: CASSEHAGLGNEQFF. V and J are TRBV25-1 and TRBJ2-1; D gene unclear. From germline, CDR1 is MGHDK and CDR2 SYGVNS. The CDR3 spans 15 residues. V was cut by 2 bases and J by 6 bases, with 14 bases left in between.

The CDR3 loop reads CASSLNGQGSTGELFF. CDR3 DNA: TGCGCCAGCAGCTTGAATGGACAGGGTAGTACCGGGGAGCTGTTTTTT. The chain joins TRBV5-1 to TRBJ2-2; the match to TRBD1 covers 8 bases. With 1 base clipped from V and 5 bases from J, the junction kept 7 bases outside the gene matches. This CDR3 contains 16 residues. From germline, CDR1 is SGHRS and CDR2 YFSETQ.

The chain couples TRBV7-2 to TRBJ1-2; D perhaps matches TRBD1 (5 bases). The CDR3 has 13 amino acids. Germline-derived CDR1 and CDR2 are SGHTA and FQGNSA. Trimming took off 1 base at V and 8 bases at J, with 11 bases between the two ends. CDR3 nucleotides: TGTGCCAGCAGCTTAGGCAGGGAGGTGGGCTACACCTTC. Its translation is CASSLGREVGYTF.